This TCR beta chain was identified in a study of chemoradiotherapy in HPV16-positive cancers. Libraries were prepared by immunoSEQ multiplex PCR; TCRdb keeps only in-frame clonotypes and omits some of them. This table has about 5,400 clones, approximately 71% appearing once. Trimming cost V 0 bases and J 3 bases, with 15 bases left between them. The CDR3 covers 16 residues. Germline values: CDR1 MGHRA, CDR2 YSYEKL. V gene TRBV4-1 combines with J gene TRBJ2-7, with D uncertain. The input for sequencing was tumor tissue, taken from a patient who underwent chemoradiotherapy. The TCR comes from a human donor with HPV-associated anogenital cancer. Here the CDR3 DNA reads TGCGCCAGCAGCCAAGATTTCGAACACTCCTTCTACGAGCAGTACTTC. This translates into CASSQDFEHSFYEQYF.